This T cell receptor (beta chain) was sequenced for a study of T-cell memory formation after mild COVID-19. Overall study results and limits: Pre-infection memory carried some responding clones, suggesting that cross-reactive memory joined.

TCRdb ran MiXCR on the 5' RACE reads and lists one entry per CDR3 protein. The sample holds roughly 600,000 distinct CDR3 sequences, roughly 17% seen once. The CDR3 is 12 amino acids. Trimming shortened V by 5 bases and J by 10 bases, and 14 bases separated the two germline ends. Germline CDR1 is SEHNR and CDR2 is FQNEAQ (reference sequence). In regard to this clonotype: Its antigen is unknown.

This receptor was taken from an adult woman who had mild COVID-19 (a few samples of this study predate the infection). Cell type and time point are not known. The V and J genes are TRBV7-9 and TRBJ1-1, with unresolved D. Material: PBMCs or a T cell subset sorted from them (not recorded which). The CDR3 is CASSAGGGPAFF. For the CDR3, the DNA is TGTGCCAGCAGCGCCGGTGGAGGGCCAGCTTTCTTT.